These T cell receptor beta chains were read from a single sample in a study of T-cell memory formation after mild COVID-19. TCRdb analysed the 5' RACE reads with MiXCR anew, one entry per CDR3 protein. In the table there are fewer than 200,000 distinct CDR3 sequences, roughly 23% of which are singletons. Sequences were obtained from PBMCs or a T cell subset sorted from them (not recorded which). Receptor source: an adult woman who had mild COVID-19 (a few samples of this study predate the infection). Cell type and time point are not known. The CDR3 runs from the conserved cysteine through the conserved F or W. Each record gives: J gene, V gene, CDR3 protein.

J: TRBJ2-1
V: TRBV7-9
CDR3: CASSHLADNEQFF

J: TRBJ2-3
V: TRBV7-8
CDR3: CASSLISTDTQYF

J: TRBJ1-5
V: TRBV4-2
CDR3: CASSQEPGVGQPQHF

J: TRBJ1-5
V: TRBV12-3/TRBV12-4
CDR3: CASSYSQPQHF

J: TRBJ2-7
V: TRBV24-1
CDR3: CATSGGGIPYEQYF

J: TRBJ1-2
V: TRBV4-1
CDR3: CASSPDRVYYGYTF

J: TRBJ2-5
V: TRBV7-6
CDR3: CASSLASGGLKTQYF

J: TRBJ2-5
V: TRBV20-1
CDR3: CSARSPPGGRETQYF

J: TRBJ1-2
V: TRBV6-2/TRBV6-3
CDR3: CASSRTEPYGYTF

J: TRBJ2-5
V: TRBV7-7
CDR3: CASSLGLAGVRETQYF

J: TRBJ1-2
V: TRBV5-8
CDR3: CASSLMSSPAGYTF

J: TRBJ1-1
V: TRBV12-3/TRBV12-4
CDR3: CASSFRTVDTEAFF

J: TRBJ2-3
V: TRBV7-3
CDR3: CASSSHVEAGGTDTQYF

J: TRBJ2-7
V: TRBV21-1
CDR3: CASSKERLAILRKRHEQYF

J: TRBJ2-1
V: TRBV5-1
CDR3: CASSLTGRNYNEQFF

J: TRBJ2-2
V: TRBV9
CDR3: CASSVDGGPPGELFF

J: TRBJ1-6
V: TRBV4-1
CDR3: CASSRVGPLANSPLHF

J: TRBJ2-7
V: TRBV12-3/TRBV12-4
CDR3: CASSETGTSRQYF

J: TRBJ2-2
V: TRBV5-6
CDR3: CASSLVTSGPTGELFF

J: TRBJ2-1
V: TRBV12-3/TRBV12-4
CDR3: CASSPPDSHEQFF

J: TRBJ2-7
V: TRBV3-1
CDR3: CASSQVAGGTYEQYF

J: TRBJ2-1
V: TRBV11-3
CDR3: CASSYSGEAYNEQFF

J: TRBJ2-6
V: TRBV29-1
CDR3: CSVYLSGANVLTF

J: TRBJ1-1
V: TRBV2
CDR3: CARDRVDLMNTEAFF

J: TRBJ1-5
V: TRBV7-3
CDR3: CASSLRRGHGNQPQHF

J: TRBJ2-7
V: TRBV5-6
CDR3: CASSSRLAGVFYEQYF

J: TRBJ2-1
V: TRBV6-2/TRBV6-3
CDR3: CASRNRGLGNEQFF

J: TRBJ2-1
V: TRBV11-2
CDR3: CASSLGTGGHNEQFF

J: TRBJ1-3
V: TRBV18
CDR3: CASSLRDGSSGNTIYF

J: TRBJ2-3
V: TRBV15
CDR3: CATKRGTISTDTQYF

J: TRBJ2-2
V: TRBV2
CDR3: CASSPRAGGHGGELFF

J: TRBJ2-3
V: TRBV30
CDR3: CAWSYGTDTQYF

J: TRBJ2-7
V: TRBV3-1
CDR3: CASSQDWPPGDEQYF

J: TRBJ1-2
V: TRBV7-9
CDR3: CASSWTGSDGYTF

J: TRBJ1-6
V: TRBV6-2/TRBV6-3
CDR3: CASRDTGVGSPLHF

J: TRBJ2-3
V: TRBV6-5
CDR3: CAAGLADTDTQYF

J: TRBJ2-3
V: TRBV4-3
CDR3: CASSQDRAGVTDTQYF

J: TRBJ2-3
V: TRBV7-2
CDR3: CASISRTDTQYF

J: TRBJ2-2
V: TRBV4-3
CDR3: CASSPYENQGSGELFF

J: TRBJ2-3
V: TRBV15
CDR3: CATSRDRERDTQYF

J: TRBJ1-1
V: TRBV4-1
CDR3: CASSQRGVYRTGGEGATEAFF

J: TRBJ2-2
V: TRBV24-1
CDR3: CATSDFLEGALAGRPGELFF

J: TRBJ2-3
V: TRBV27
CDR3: CASSLWKGLGADTQYF

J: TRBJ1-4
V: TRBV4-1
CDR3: CASKGTGDEKLFF

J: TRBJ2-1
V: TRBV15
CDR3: CATSSGEGLSYEQFF

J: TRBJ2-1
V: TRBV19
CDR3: CASSVPPGLAFF

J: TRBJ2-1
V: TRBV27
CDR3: CASSFSGSSYNEQFF

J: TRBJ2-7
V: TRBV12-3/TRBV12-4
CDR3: CASSSTSGRAYGQYF

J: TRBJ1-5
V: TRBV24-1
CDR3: CATQGQGNQPQHF

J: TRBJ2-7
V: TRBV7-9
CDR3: CASSPEGQGSEQYF

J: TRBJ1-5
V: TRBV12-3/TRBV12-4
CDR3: CATGQQVGKQPQHF

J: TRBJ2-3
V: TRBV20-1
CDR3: CSARVGTATQYF

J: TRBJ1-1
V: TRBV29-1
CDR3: CSVDWPIMNTEAFF

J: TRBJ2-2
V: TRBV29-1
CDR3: CSVEGRGAGELFF